The next 20 T cell receptor beta chains were all read from a single sample in a study of T cell responses to AZD1222 COVID-19 vaccine. Produced via immunoSEQ multiplex PCR; TCRdb's table is partial and in-frame only. This sample carries some 130,000 clones, roughly 92% of them seen once, and the ten largest clones take more than 3.5%. The source was peripheral blood, collected on day 0 of AZD1222 vaccination. These receptors were obtained from an adult in good health.

For this clone: The conserved phenylalanine or tryptophan is not found at the CDR3 terminus, so this likely reflects a read error. It is unclear where the CDR3 begins or ends on the DNA, so no DNA is shown, and the CDR3 is as TCRdb lists it. J is TRBJ1-1 and V is TRBV7-9; TRBD1 is taken as the D call from the table, unchecked against the DNA. Germline V gene data show CDR1 as SEHNR and CDR2 as FQNEAQ (reference sequence). Ends included, the CDR3 has 8 residues. The CDR3 protein is CASSYDSL.

This clone showed up just a few times. V is TRBV5-1 and J is TRBJ2-1, with D perhaps being TRBD1 or TRBD2 (7 bases each). From germline, CDR1 is SGHRS and CDR2 YFSETQ. V gave up 0 bases and J gave up 6 bases, with 13 bases separating them. This CDR3 has 15 amino acids. The DNA of the CDR3 is TGCGCCAGCAGCTTGGCAGGGGGGGCCGGCAATGAGCAGTTCTTC. It translates to CASSLAGGAGNEQFF.

In its sample, this clone was seen once. The chain links TRBV28 to TRBJ1-1; D possibly corresponds to TRBD1 (5 bases). The germline gives CDR1 MDHEN, CDR2 SYDVKM. V was clipped by 3 bases and J by 4 bases, with 12 bases between them. This CDR3 contains 14 residues. The CDR3 nucleotides read TGTGCCAGCAGTTTTAGGCGTAGGGGCACTGAAGCTTTCTTT. Protein: CASSFRRRGTEAFF.

The chain joins TRBV5-1 to TRBJ2-3; the D is unclear. Trimming took off 1 base at V and 3 bases at J, with 12 bases between the two ends. Germline V gene sequence: CDR1 SGHRS, CDR2 YFSETQ. CDR3 length equals 15 residues. The CDR3 DNA reads as TGCGCCAGCAGCTTGAGAGGAGTGGAAACAGATACGCAGTATTTT. This sequence encodes CASSLRGVETDTQYF.

The chain carries TRBV19 and TRBJ2-1; D possibly corresponds to TRBD2 (5 bases). The length of the CDR3 is 20 residues. The germline CDR1 and CDR2 sequences are LNHDA and SQIVND (reference sequence). Trimming pared 8 bases from V and 0 bases from J, leaving 29 bases between. The CDR3 reads CASGSRGEGLVPSSYNEQFF. The CDR3 nucleotides read TGTGCCAGTGGGTCCCGAGGTGAGGGCCTGGTCCCGAGCTCCTACAATGAGCAGTTCTTC.

For the CDR3, the DNA is TGTGCCAGCAGTTCCCAGTGGGTGGAGTTGGATGGCTACACCTTC. Its protein product is CASSSQWVELDGYTF. This chain links TRBV6-5 with TRBJ1-2; no definite D call. V lost 4 bases to trimming and J lost 6 bases, with 18 bases between them. Germline V CDR1 and CDR2: MNHEY, SVGAGI. The length of the CDR3 is 15 residues.

This clone occurred once. V and J are TRBV10-1 and TRBJ2-3; D gene ambiguous. The V gene lost 2 bases and the J gene lost 5 bases, with 11 bases spanning the gap. Germline lookup yields CDR1 WNHNN and CDR2 SYGVQD (reference sequence). This CDR3 contains 14 residues. The CDR3 is CASSEDKLVDTQYF. The CDR3 nucleotides are TGCGCCAGCAGTGAGGACAAATTGGTAGATACGCAGTATTTT.

This clone was detected only once. The genes are TRBV6-2 or TRBV6-3 and TRBJ2-5; 10 bases are shared with TRBD2. The CDR3 length is 14 residues. Germline-derived CDR1 and CDR2 are MNHEY and SVGEGT. V lost 6 bases to trimming and J lost 3 bases; unmatched junction nucleotides: 4. CDR3 in amino acids: CASSPSGREETQYF. CDR3 coding DNA: TGTGCCAGCAGCCCTAGCGGGAGAGAAGAGACCCAGTACTTC.

The chain carries TRBV19 and TRBJ1-5; 8 bases line up with TRBD1. After removal of 3 bases from V and 2 bases from J, the junction contained 12 bases not matched to a gene. The CDR3 covers 18 residues. Germline V CDR1 and CDR2: LNHDA, SQIVND (reference sequence). In DNA, the CDR3 is TGTGCCAGTAGTATCAGACTTCCGTCGACAGGGGGCAATCAGCCCCAGCATTTT. Translation: CASSIRLPSTGGNQPQHF.

The chain joins TRBV7-6 to TRBJ1-1, with TRBD1 matching 8 bases. Germline CDR1 SGHVS, CDR2 FNYEAQ. The CDR3 consists of 15 residues. The junction had 5 bases not matched to a gene; V was cut back by 1 base and J by 4 bases. This chain's CDR3 is CASSLGTGSGTEAFF. DNA of the CDR3: TGTGCCAGCAGCTTAGGGACAGGGTCGGGCACTGAAGCTTTCTTT.

J is TRBJ1-4 and V is TRBV30; D might be TRBD1 (6 bases). The germline V gene encodes CDR1 GTSNPN and CDR2 SVGIG (reference sequence). The CDR3 length is 16 residues. Trimming stripped 1 base from V and 9 bases from J, with 21 bases between. The CDR3 protein is CAWSELSAGVLKKLFF. In DNA, the CDR3 is TGTGCCTGGAGTGAGCTTTCGGCAGGGGTGTTGAAAAAACTGTTTTTT.

This clone came up once. The chain uses TRBV6-5 and TRBJ1-1; 7 bases fit TRBD1. This CDR3 comprises 14 residues. Germline V gene sequence: CDR1 MNHEY, CDR2 SVGAGI. After removal of 6 bases from V and 6 bases from J, the junction contained 10 bases not matched to a gene. In nucleotides, the CDR3 is TGTGCCAGCAGACCGTCGACAGGGAAGGCTGAAGCTTTCTTT. It specifies CASRPSTGKAEAFF.

The genes are TRBV10-3 and TRBJ2-3, with 8 nucleotides matching TRBD2. V trimming: 7 bases; J trimming: 2 bases; junction bases outside the gene matches: 2. The germline V gene encodes CDR1 ENHRY and CDR2 SYGVKD. The CDR3 has 13 amino acids. CDR3 DNA sequence: TGTGCCATCACTAGCGGGCTCACAGATACGCAGTATTTT. Its translation: CAITSGLTDTQYF.

The chain has TRBV6-5 and TRBJ1-4, with a possible D match to TRBD1 (5 bases). This CDR3 is built from 13 residues. The germline V and J ends were trimmed by 6 bases and 11 bases, with 16 bases remaining between them. Germline CDR1 reads MNHEY; CDR2 reads SVGAGI. CDR3 sequence (DNA): TGTGCCAGCAGCTGGGTAGGGGACGGGAAACTGTTTTTT. Encoded protein: CASSWVGDGKLFF.

V gene TRBV7-9 combines with J gene TRBJ1-2, with D uncertain. Trimming took off 2 bases at V and 4 bases at J, with 5 bases between the two ends. The CDR3 sequence is 12 residues long. Germline assignment: CDR1 SEHNR and CDR2 FQNEAQ (reference sequence). The CDR3: CASSLPGYGYTF. The CDR3 DNA reads as TGTGCCAGCAGCTTACCAGGCTATGGCTACACCTTC.

J is TRBJ2-7 and V is TRBV7-2; 8 positions match TRBD2. The J segment lost 6 bases and the V segment lost 5 bases, leaving 12 bases of the junction unmatched. The CDR3 loop spans 15 amino acids. The germline V gene has CDR1 SGHTA and CDR2 FQGNSA. The CDR3 coding sequence is TGTGCCAGCAGCCACGGGTTGGCGGGAGGAGGCGAGCAGTACTTC. Translation: CASSHGLAGGGEQYF.

The chain carries TRBV6-1 and TRBJ1-2, with D perhaps matching TRBD1 (6 bases). CDR3 size: 16 residues. The V gene lost 0 bases and the J gene lost 3 bases, with 14 bases spanning the gap. Looked up from germline, CDR1 is MNHNS and CDR2 is SASEGT. This chain's CDR3 is CASSEAQRGTYYGYTF. In DNA, the CDR3 is TGTGCCAGCAGTGAAGCGCAGAGGGGGACATACTATGGCTACACCTTC.

V usage is TRBV3-1 (or the pseudogene TRBV3-2) and J usage is TRBJ2-1; D perhaps matches TRBD2 (6 bases). This CDR3 region has 15 residues. The germline V gene has CDR1 LGHDT and CDR2 YNNKEL (reference sequence). V shed 5 bases and J shed 4 bases, with 15 bases lying between them. In DNA, the CDR3 is TGTGCCAGCAGCGGAGGGTGGCGCGGGTACAATGAGCAGTTCTTC. Translated: CASSGGWRGYNEQFF.

This sequence joins TRBV5-4 and TRBJ1-3; 9 bases map to TRBD1. This CDR3 comprises 15 residues. Trimming took 4 bases from V and 3 from J; bases not matched to a gene: 5. CDR1 and CDR2 from the germline V gene are SGHNT and YYREEE (reference sequence). The CDR3 coding sequence is TGTGCCAGCAGCCTTACAGGGGGCGGTGGAAACACCATATATTTT. The encoded protein is CASSLTGGGGNTIYF.

This rearrangement joins TRBV5-1 to TRBJ1-3; D not resolved. The CDR3 loop spans 14 amino acids. Trimming left V 0 bases short and J 4 bases short, with 8 bases between. From germline, CDR1 is SGHRS and CDR2 YFSETQ. The chain's CDR3 is CASSLDRTGNTIYF. CDR3 coding DNA: TGCGCCAGCAGCTTGGACAGAACGGGAAACACCATATATTTT.